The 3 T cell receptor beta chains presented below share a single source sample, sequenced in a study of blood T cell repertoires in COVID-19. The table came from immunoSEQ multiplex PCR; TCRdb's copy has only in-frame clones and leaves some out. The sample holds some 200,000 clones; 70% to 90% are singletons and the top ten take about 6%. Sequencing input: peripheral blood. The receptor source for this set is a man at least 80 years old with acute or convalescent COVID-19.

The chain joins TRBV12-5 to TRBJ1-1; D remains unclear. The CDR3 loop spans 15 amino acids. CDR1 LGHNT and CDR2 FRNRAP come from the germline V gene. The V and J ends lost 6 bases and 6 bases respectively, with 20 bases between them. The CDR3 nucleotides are TGTGCTAGTGGCCTTGGTAGTGTCCCCGGGGCTGAAGCTTTCTTT. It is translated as CASGLGSVPGAEAFF.

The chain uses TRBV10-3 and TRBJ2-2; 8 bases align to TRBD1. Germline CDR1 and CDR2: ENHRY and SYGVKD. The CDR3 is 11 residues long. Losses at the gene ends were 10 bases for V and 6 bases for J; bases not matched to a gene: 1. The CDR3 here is CARTGPGELFF. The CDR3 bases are TGTGCCAGGACAGGGCCCGGGGAGCTGTTTTTT.

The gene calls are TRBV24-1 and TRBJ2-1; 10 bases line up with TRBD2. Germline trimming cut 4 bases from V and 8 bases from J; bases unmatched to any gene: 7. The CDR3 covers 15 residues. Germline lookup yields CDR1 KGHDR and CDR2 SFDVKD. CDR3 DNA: TGTGCCACCAGTGAACATACTAGCGGGAAAGATGAGCAGTTCTTC. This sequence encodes CATSEHTSGKDEQFF.